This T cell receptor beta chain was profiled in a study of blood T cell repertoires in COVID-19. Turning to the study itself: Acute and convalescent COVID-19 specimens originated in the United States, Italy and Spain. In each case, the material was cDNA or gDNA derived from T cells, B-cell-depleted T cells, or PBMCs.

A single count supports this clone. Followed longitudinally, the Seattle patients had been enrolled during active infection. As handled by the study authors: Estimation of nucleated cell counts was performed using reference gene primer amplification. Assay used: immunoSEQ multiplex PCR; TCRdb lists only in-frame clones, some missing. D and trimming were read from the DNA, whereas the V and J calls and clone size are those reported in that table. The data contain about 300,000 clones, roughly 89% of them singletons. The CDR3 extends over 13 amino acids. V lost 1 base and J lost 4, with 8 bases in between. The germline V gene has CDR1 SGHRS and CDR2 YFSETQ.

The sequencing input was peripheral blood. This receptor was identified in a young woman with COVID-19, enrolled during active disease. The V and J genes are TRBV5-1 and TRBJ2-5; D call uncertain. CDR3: CASSLMAPETQYF. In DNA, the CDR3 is TGCGCCAGCAGCTTGATGGCTCCAGAGACCCAGTACTTC. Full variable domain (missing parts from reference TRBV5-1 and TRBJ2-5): KAGVTQTPRYLIKTRGQQVTLSCSPISGHRSVSWYQQTPGQGLQFLFEYFSETQRNKGNFPGRFSGRQFSNSRSEMNVSTLELGDSALYLCASSLMAPETQYFGPGTRLLVL.